The next 6 T cell receptor beta chains were all read from a single sample in a study of blood T cell repertoires in COVID-19 (dated by TCRdb to 2019 to 2021). Library generation was performed with the immunoSEQ multiplex PCR assay. TCRdb limited this immuneACCESS table to in-frame rearrangements with V and J called. A share of clones is missing; checked studies link under half to unresolved V genes, and the rest is unexplained. For this sample there are 150,000 to 180,000 clones; 70% to 85% appear just once. The top ten hold just over 9.5% of the sample. Material: peripheral blood. Source of these receptors: a woman aged 45-60 years with acute or convalescent COVID-19.

The chain carries TRBV11-2 and TRBJ2-4; D uncertain. The V gene lost 2 bases and the J gene lost 5 bases, with 13 bases spanning the gap. Germline CDR1 and CDR2: SGHAT and FQNNGV. The CDR3 is made up of 15 amino acids. The CDR3 DNA reads as TGTGCCAGCAGCTTACCCACAGTCTTCCAAAACATTCAGTACTTC. The encoded protein is CASSLPTVFQNIQYF.

The chain employs TRBV27 and TRBJ2-2, with 10 bases identical to TRBD2. J lost 5 bases, V lost 4 bases, and 1 base had no gene match. This CDR3 is built from 14 residues. The germline V gene has CDR1 MNHEY and CDR2 SMNVEV (reference sequence). The CDR3 region is CASSWGLATGELFF. The CDR3 coding sequence is TGTGCCAGCAGTTGGGGACTAGCGACCGGGGAGCTGTTTTTT.

Only one count was recorded for this clone. This chain connects TRBV5-1 to TRBJ2-7, with 13 bases fitting TRBD2. This CDR3 has 18 residues. V was pared by 0 bases and J by 0 bases, with 6 bases of the junction left unmatched. The V gene's germline CDR1 is SGHRS and CDR2 YFSETQ. As DNA, the CDR3 is TGCGCCAGCAGCTTGGGCCGACTAGCGGGGGGTTCCTCCTACGAGCAGTACTTC. It codes for CASSLGRLAGGSSYEQYF.

The CDR3 is CAWRATGGRSPLHF. CDR3 DNA: TGTGCCTGGAGGGCGACAGGGGGCCGCTCACCCCTCCACTTT. The V and J genes are TRBV30 and TRBJ1-6, with TRBD1 matching over 10 bases. Per germline, CDR1 GTSNPN and CDR2 SVGIG (reference sequence). This CDR3 contains 14 residues. Trimming cost V 3 bases and J 10 bases; bases outside gene matches: 6.

The V gene is TRBV11-3, the J gene TRBJ2-5, with 12 nucleotides matching TRBD2. Germline assignment: CDR1 SGHNT and CDR2 YENEEA. The trim removed 5 bases at V and 1 base at J, leaving 5 bases unmatched. CDR3 length: 16 amino acids. The CDR3 region is CASSPGLAGTQETQYF. CDR3 nucleotide sequence: TGTGCCAGCAGCCCCGGACTAGCGGGGACCCAAGAGACCCAGTACTTC.

The V call is TRBV7-2, the J call TRBJ2-3, with D perhaps TRBD2 (6 bases). The CDR3 runs 13 residues. V was pared by 6 bases and J by 2 bases, with 9 bases between. Germline CDR1 is SGHTA and CDR2 is FQGNSA. CDR3 loop: CASRWDSTDTQYF. CDR3 bases: TGTGCCAGCAGATGGGACTCCACAGATACGCAGTATTTT. The complete variable domain, with remaining parts taken from reference TRBV7-2 and TRBJ2-3, reads GAGVSQSPSNKVTEKGKDVELRCDPISGHTALYWYRQSLGQGLEFLIYFQGNSAPDKSGLPSDRFSAERTGGSVSTLTIQRTQQEDSAVYLCASRWDSTDTQYFGPGTRLTVL.